This T cell receptor beta chain was identified in a study of CD8+ T cells in alopecia areata. Study information: Treated patients were given 5 to 10 mg oral tofacitinib twice daily.

Sequencing templates came from extracted RNA that was reverse transcribed into cDNA. The assay was immunoSEQ multiplex PCR, and TCRdb's table has in-frame clones only and misses some. The table records 60,000 to 85,000 clones, around 29% of them present only once. Trimming took 4 bases from V and 7 from J; bases not matched to a gene: 12. The CDR3 is 16 amino acids. Germline loops: CDR1 SQVTM, CDR2 ANQGSEA. Described treatment: oral pan-JAK inhibitor, 5-10 mg twice daily. The gene calls are TRBV29-1 and TRBJ2-1; the match to TRBD2 covers 11 bases. Material: CD8+ T cells sorted from blood, obtained at week 4, from a patient treated with tofacitinib. This clonotype was sampled from a human donor with alopecia areata. The CDR3 DNA follows: TGCAGCGTTGTCGGTTTAGCGGGAGGGCCGGGAAATGAGCAGTTCTTC. Its translation: CSVVGLAGGPGNEQFF.